This T cell receptor beta chain was captured in a study of T cells in Graves' hyperthyroidism and ophthalmopathy. This CDR3 comprises 15 residues. V gave up 7 bases and J gave up 2 bases, with 19 bases separating them. The germline CDR1 and CDR2 sequences are SGDLS and YYNGEE. TCR beta CDR3 region amplification was performed from RNA transcripts. HTBI primers were employed in a first-round RT-PCR of the TCR CDR3. TCRdb passed the multiplex PCR reads through MiXCR, listing each CDR3 protein once. In the table there are 550,000 to 850,000 distinct CDR3 sequences, roughly a sixth of which are singletons.

V gene TRBV9 combines with J gene TRBJ2-7, with a possible D match to TRBD1 (6 bases). Source material: blood. This TCR was recovered from a woman aged 45-65 years with Graves' hyperthyroidism that later progressed to Graves' ophthalmopathy. In DNA, the CDR3 is TGTGCCAGCGGCGCTACGACAGGAGCCACCTACGAGCAGTACTTC. Its translation is CASGATTGATYEQYF.